A selection of T cell receptor beta chains follows, all from one sample in a study of Graves' ophthalmopathy and Graves' hyperthyroidism. TCRdb reprocessed the multiplex PCR reads with MiXCR, giving one entry per CDR3 protein. Of 580,000 or so distinct CDR3 sequences in the sample, less than 40% were seen once. Sequenced sample: peripheral blood or thyroid tissue (not recorded which). These receptors all stem from an adult man with Graves' hyperthyroidism. Both conserved end residues are part of each CDR3. A D gene is named only where the DNA matches it firmly. Clone sizes are given selectively: once, few, many, or a class where the clone is expanded.

TRBV2,TRBJ2-5,TRBD1,few,15,CASSLGQGMIETQYF,TGTGCCAGCAGTCTCGGACAGGGCATGATCGAGACCCAGTACTTC
TRBV7-9,TRBJ2-6,NA,NA,12,CASSHRDNVLTF,TGTGCCAGCAGCCACCGGGACAACGTCCTGACTTTC
TRBV19,TRBJ1-1,TRBD1,many,14,CAIKGTGGNTEAFF,TGTGCCATCAAGGGCACAGGGGGTAACACTGAAGCTTTCTTT
TRBV20-1,TRBJ1-1,NA,few,12,CSARGGATRILF,TGCAGTGCGAGGGGGGGGGCGACAAGGATACTCTTT
TRBV7-2,TRBJ2-1,TRBD1,NA,15,CASSSDRVTHNEQFF,TGTGCCAGCAGCAGTGACAGGGTAACACACAATGAGCAGTTCTTC
TRBV11-2,TRBJ2-2,NA,many,15,CASSIPGSSTGELFF,TGTGCCAGCAGTATCCCGGGATCAAGCACCGGGGAGCTGTTTTTT
TRBV29-1,TRBJ1-2,NA,NA,14,CSVGTSGTPYGYTF,TGCAGCGTTGGGACTAGCGGGACACCCTATGGCTACACCTTC
TRBV7-7,TRBJ2-1,NA,few,17,CASSLEPALSSYNEQFF,TGTGCTAGCAGCTTAGAACCAGCCCTGAGCTCCTACAATGAGCAGTTCTTC
TRBV19,TRBJ2-7,TRBD1,NA,15,CASSAPGQGFYEQYF,TGTGCCAGTAGTGCTCCGGGACAGGGGTTCTACGAGCAGTACTTC
TRBV7-6,TRBJ2-2,TRBD2,many,19,CASSLGTSGSLGDTGELFF,TGTGCCAGCAGCTTAGGGACTAGCGGGAGCCTGGGGGACACCGGGGAGCTGTTTTTT
TRBV6-1,TRBJ1-1,NA,NA,13,CASSGWENTEAFF,TGTGCCAGCAGTGGATGGGAGAACACTGAAGCTTTCTTT